This note documents a single T cell receptor beta chain sequence. No antigen is known for it. A 5'RACE template switching approach incorporating UMIs was used to make TCR beta cDNA. TCRdb re-called the 5' RACE reads and shows each CDR3 protein once, DNA omitted. The sample is made up of about 160,000 distinct CDR3 sequences, and the top ten hold 20% of it. The record originates from a study of T cells expressing NK-cell markers. Study outcomes and limitations: Expanded NKG2C+ T cell clones were not confirmed as HCMV-specific.

CDR3 length: 19 residues. Per germline, CDR1 PRHDT and CDR2 FYEKMQ (reference sequence). The sequence came from a man aged 18-75 years in good health. This chain connects TRBV13 to TRBJ2-3; TCRdb lists TRBD2, though no DNA is available to test this call. The sequenced sample consisted of blood T cells: a sorted CD56 or NKG2C T cell subset, CD4+ or CD8+ T cells, or bulk PBMC T cells (not recorded which). This CDR3 is CASSSESPSPSGRTDTQYF.